Sequencing of this T cell receptor beta chain was carried out in a study of blood T cell repertoires in COVID-19 (dated by TCRdb to the early 2020s). Notes on the research overall: Samples covering the acute and convalescent phases of COVID-19 were provided by collaborators in the United States, Italy and Spain. The prospective study material was composed of cDNA or gDNA derived from T cells, B-cell-depleted T cells, or PBMCs. Deeply sampled blood TCRbeta repertoires from subjects exposed to, actively infected with, or recovered from COVID-19 were included in the dataset. The repertoires were made available in a free public database intended to serve as a resource for research on the immune response to SARS-CoV-2. The samples were drawn from two sources: the first 160 participants of the ongoing ImmuneRACE study, and 1,200 or so subjects contributed by 6 global collaborators. The sample metadata nearly always contained a de-identified subject ID, COVID-19 status, age in years and sex. Where available, HLA class I and class II types were taken from metadata supplied by the sample provider and were not determined by assay-based typing. On the study overall, not on this receptor specifically: How much clinical and demographic metadata was included differed by source and by participant, and the metadata was provided uncurated.

TCRbeta CDR3 regions were amplified from genomic DNA by means of the immunoSEQ Assay, a bias-controlled multiplex PCR. The authors processed their data as follows. The number of nucleated cells in each sample was estimated by amplification of reference gene primers within the assay. To quantify the absolute abundance of each unique TCRbeta CDR3 rearrangement, sequence reads were collapsed and filtered. For each sample, productive Simpson clonality was calculated as the square root of Simpson's diversity index across productive rearrangements. The immuneACCESS repertoire file appears here via TCRdb, limited to in-frame rearrangements. These files lack a portion of the clones; in checked studies, under half of the deficit traces to unresolved V genes, and the cause of the others is not known. The V and J calls and the clone size are those of that table, but D and trimming were determined from the DNA. Here the sample has roughly 100,000 clones; about nine tenths occur a single time. Approximately 17% of the sample is in the top ten clones.

Its CDR3 holds 15 amino acids, cysteine through phenylalanine. Of all the DNA, just the CDR3 is kept, 45 bases in frame from base 1. V ends up 4 bases short and J 5 bases short, with an unmatched junction base count of 8. Sequences SGHRS (CDR1) and YFSETQ (CDR2) are obtained from the germline V gene. Each collaborating institution followed its own protocols to collect whole blood in K2EDTA tubes. For TCRbeta analysis, collaborators shipped samples as frozen whole blood, isolated PBMCs, or DNA extracted from either of those sample types. The sample holds one count of this clone. Its cognate antigen has yet to be identified. Qualities for individual bases were not recorded, and no much larger clone is one base off.

This TCR was recovered from a woman at least 80 years old in a cohort sampled during active COVID-19. Recombination linked TRBV5-1 to TRBJ1-4, with TRBD1 identical over 7 junction bases. Sequenced material: peripheral blood. The CDR3 amino acid sequence is: CASSLRGTVNEKLFF. At the DNA level, the sequence is TGCGCCAGCAGCCTTAGAGGGACAGTGAATGAAAAACTGTTTTTT.